This T cell receptor beta chain was identified in a study of blood T cells in healthy people across ages. Sample-barcoded 5' priming and a J-beta primer mix drove a second PCR of roughly 6 to 12 cycles. TCRdb analysed the 5' RACE reads with MiXCR anew, one entry per CDR3 protein. The sample lists about 1.4 million distinct CDR3 sequences; roughly 60% were seen once. Comment on this clonotype: The junction departs from germline at one end; a sequencing error may be responsible.

The germline CDR1 and CDR2 sequences are ENHRY and SYGVKD. This CDR3 spans 16 amino acids. What was sequenced was blood. The rearrangement links TRBV10-3 to TRBJ1-2; D gene uncertain. This clonotype was obtained from a man between 18 and 29 years old in good health. This CDR3 is CAVSESQGRANYGYTF. Here the CDR3 DNA reads TGTGCCGTCAGTGAGTCACAAGGACGAGCTAACTATGGCTACACCTTC.